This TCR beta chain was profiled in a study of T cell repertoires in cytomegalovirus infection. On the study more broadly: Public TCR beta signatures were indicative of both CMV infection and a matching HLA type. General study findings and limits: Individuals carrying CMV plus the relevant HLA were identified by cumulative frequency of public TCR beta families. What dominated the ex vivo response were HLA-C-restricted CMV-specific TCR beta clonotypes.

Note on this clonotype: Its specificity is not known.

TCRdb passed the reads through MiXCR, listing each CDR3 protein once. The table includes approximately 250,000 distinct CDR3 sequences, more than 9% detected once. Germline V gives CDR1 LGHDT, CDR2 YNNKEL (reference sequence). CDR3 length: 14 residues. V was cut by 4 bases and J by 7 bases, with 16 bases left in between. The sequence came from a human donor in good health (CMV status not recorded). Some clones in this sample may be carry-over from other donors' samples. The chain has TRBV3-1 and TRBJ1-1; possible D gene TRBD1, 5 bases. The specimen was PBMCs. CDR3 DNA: TGTGCCAGCAGCCCGGGGGGGAAGCCGCTTGAAGCTTTCTTT. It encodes CASSPGGKPLEAFF.